Following are 13 T cell receptor beta chains from one sample sequenced in a study of T cells after yellow fever vaccination. TCRdb re-derived calls from the 5' RACE reads in MiXCR, one entry per CDR3 protein. The sample includes fewer than 650,000 distinct CDR3 sequences, about a fifth of them seen just once. This specimen consisted of PBMCs, obtained roughly 20 days after the first yellow fever vaccination. These receptors were taken from a man between 18 and 35 years old who received the YFV17D yellow fever vaccine.

This clonotype has only a few counts. The chain employs TRBV28 and TRBJ2-3; 9 nucleotides agree with TRBD1. The CDR3 has 15 amino acids. Losses at the gene ends were 8 bases for V and 1 base for J; bases not matched to a gene: 7. Germline V gene sequence: CDR1 MDHEN, CDR2 SYDVKM. This chain's CDR3 is CASATGGAGTDTQYF. CDR3 nucleotide sequence: TGTGCCAGCGCAACAGGGGGCGCAGGCACAGATACGCAGTATTTT. The whole variable domain, filled in from reference TRBV28 and TRBJ2-3, reads DVKVTQSSRYLVKRTGEKVFLECVQDMDHENMFWYRQDPGLGLRLIYFSYDVKMKEKGDIPEGYSVSREKKERFSLILESASTNQTSMYLCASATGGAGTDTQYFGPGTRLTVL.

The chain carries TRBV5-4 and TRBJ2-1, with a possible D match to TRBD1 (5 bases). Trimming left V 4 bases short and J 7 bases short, with 9 bases between. CDR3 length equals 12 residues. The germline CDR1 and CDR2 sequences are SGHNT and YYREEE (reference sequence). CDR3 amino acids: CASSAPGNEQFF. The CDR3 DNA reads as TGTGCCAGCAGCGCCCCAGGGAATGAGCAGTTCTTC.

There are a few counts of this clonotype. CDR3 region: CASSEYGGRSTDTQYF. The DNA of the CDR3 is TGTGCCAGCAGTGAATACGGGGGGCGTAGCACAGATACGCAGTATTTT. The chain joins TRBV25-1 to TRBJ2-3; possibly TRBD2 for D (7 bases). V was pared by 0 bases and J by 0 bases, with 10 bases between. The CDR3 has 16 amino acids. The germline gives CDR1 MGHDK, CDR2 SYGVNS.

The rearrangement uses TRBV20-1 and TRBJ2-6; D gene unclear. Germline CDR1 DFQATT, CDR2 SNEGSKA (reference sequence). V lost 5 bases and J lost 4, with 6 bases in between. CDR3 length: 12 residues. The CDR3 nucleotides read TGCAGTGCTGAGACCGGGGCCAACGTCCTGACTTTC. Residues: CSAETGANVLTF.

The V gene is TRBV6-5, the J gene TRBJ2-7, with 7 nucleotides matching TRBD2. Germline V gives CDR1 MNHEY, CDR2 SVGAGI. The CDR3 extends over 12 amino acids. The junction had 7 bases not matched to a gene; V was cut back by 7 bases and J by 7 bases. CDR3: CASNPLRGEQYF. The CDR3 region has the DNA TGTGCCAGCAACCCGCTGCGGGGGGAGCAGTACTTC.

This sequence joins TRBV5-6 and TRBJ2-4; D is unresolved. Trimming took 6 bases from V and 6 from J, leaving 16 bases between them. Per germline, CDR1 SGHDT and CDR2 YYEEEE. There are 14 residues in the CDR3. The CDR3: CASTETGVGNIQYF. CDR3 DNA: TGTGCCAGCACCGAAACGGGCGTCGGAAACATTCAGTACTTC.

This clonotype was found a few times. The rearrangement joins TRBV7-9 to TRBJ2-7, with 8 bases aligning to TRBD1. This CDR3 has 14 amino acids. V lost 5 bases and J lost 1; bases outside the gene matches: 4. CDR1 and CDR2 from the germline V gene are SEHNR and FQNEAQ (reference sequence). CDR3 sequence (DNA): TGTGCCAGCAGCATACAGGGGGTATCCTACGAGCAGTACTTC. Amino acids: CASSIQGVSYEQYF.

This clonotype was seen a few times. Its ends do not fully match the called genes, so a read error is possible. This sequence joins TRBV10-3 and TRBJ1-3, with 9 positions matching TRBD1. The CDR3 length is 12 residues. Germline V CDR1 and CDR2: ENHRY, SYGVKD. The CDR3 loop is CAISPGQGPSGF. In nucleotides, the CDR3 is TGTGCCATCAGCCCGGGACAGGGTCCGAGCGGATTT.

This sequence joins TRBV7-9 and TRBJ1-4, with 8 positions matching TRBD1. Losses at the gene ends were 5 bases for V and 14 bases for J; bases not matched to a gene: 10. The CDR3 covers 13 residues. From germline, CDR1 is SEHNR and CDR2 FQNEAQ (reference sequence). The CDR3 sequence: CASSPRDRQFLFF. Written as DNA, the CDR3 is TGTGCCAGCAGCCCGAGGGACAGGCAATTCCTGTTTTTT.

CDR3 residues: CASSQEINTDTQYF. The DNA of the CDR3 is TGTGCCAGCAGCCAAGAGATCAACACAGATACGCAGTATTTT. V gene TRBV4-2 combines with J gene TRBJ2-3, with D unresolved. CDR3 size: 14 residues. CDR1 and CDR2 from the germline V gene are LGHNA and YNFKEQ. Trimming left V 0 bases short and J 2 bases short, with 6 bases between.

This clonotype was counted between two and nine times. This chain joins TRBV7-2 and TRBJ2-1; unclear D gene. Trimming shortened V by 3 bases and J by 8 bases, and 11 bases separated the two germline ends. The CDR3 has 13 amino acids. Germline loops: CDR1 SGHTA, CDR2 FQGNSA. CDR3 amino acids: CASSFSDLDEQFF. The CDR3 DNA reads as TGTGCCAGCAGCTTTTCTGATCTCGATGAGCAGTTCTTC.

The chain is built from TRBV7-2 and TRBJ2-5, with TRBD1 matching 8 bases. CDR1 SGHTA and CDR2 FQGNSA come from the germline V gene. The CDR3 covers 16 residues. With V trimmed by 5 bases and J by 0 bases, 8 bases remained unmatched. CDR3 DNA: TGTGCCAGCAGCCCGGGGACAGGTTTCTACCAAGAGACCCAGTACTTC. It specifies CASSPGTGFYQETQYF.

This clonotype was counted a few times. V gene TRBV4-3 combines with J gene TRBJ2-1; D is undetermined. The CDR3 has 13 amino acids. Germline V gene data show CDR1 as LGHNA and CDR2 as YSLEER. The ends were cut back, 4 bases at V and 4 bases at J, with 8 bases in the middle. CDR3 protein: CASSLSRYNEQFF. The CDR3 DNA is TGCGCCAGCAGCCTTTCCCGATACAATGAGCAGTTCTTC.